Listed below are T cell receptor beta chains from one sample, sequenced in a study of CD8+CD57+ T cells in acquired aplastic anemia. TCRdb independently ran MiXCR on the reads; one entry per CDR3 protein. Altogether about 400,000 distinct CDR3 sequences are present, 65% to 80% being singletons, with the ten largest covering 3.5% to 4.5%. Sequencing was done on a sample of sorted CD4+, CD8+, or CD8+CD57+ T cells (not recorded which) from PBMCs. The receptors were gathered from a human donor in good health, serving as a control. The CDR3 runs from the conserved cysteine through the conserved F or W. A D gene is named only where the DNA matches it firmly. Size is stated for part of the rows, as once, few or many counts, or as a class when the clone is expanded.

D,size,J,V,DNA,CDR3
.,many,TRBJ2-7,TRBV5-4,TGTGCCAGCAGCTTTAATAGGGTGGGGGCCTACGAGCAGTACTTC,CASSFNRVGAYEQYF
.,many,TRBJ1-2,TRBV4-1,TGCGCCAGCAGCCAAGTTCCCAACGGAGGCTACACCTTC,CASSQVPNGGYTF
.,.,TRBJ1-2,TRBV2,TGTGCCAGCAGCGTAGACAGGTGGGGTGGCTACTTCTTC,CASSVDRWGGYFF
TRBD2,.,TRBJ2-7,TRBV20-1,TGCAGTGCTAGATCTAGCGGGACCTACGAGTACTTC,CSARSSGTYEYF
TRBD2,.,TRBJ2-1,TRBV7-2,TGTGCCAGCAGCTTAGCTCTAGCGGGGGGGCCGGGAAGTGAGCAGTTCTTC,CASSLALAGGPGSEQFF
TRBD1,many,TRBJ1-1,TRBV7-8,TGTGCCAGCAGCTTCAGGGGGAAGGGCACTGAAGCTTTCTTT,CASSFRGKGTEAFF
TRBD2,.,TRBJ2-7,TRBV6-5,TGTGCAGTTGGATCTAGCGGAACCTACGAGCAGTACTTC,CAVGSSGTYEQYF
.,few,TRBJ1-2,TRBV10-3,TGTGCCATCAGTGAGGATAAGGGACCTTATGGCTACACCTTC,CAISEDKGPYGYTF
TRBD1,.,TRBJ2-6,TRBV2,TGTGCCAGCAGTGTGGGACAGACCTCTGGGGCCAACGTCCTGACTTTC,CASSVGQTSGANVLTF
.,few,TRBJ1-6,TRBV2,TGTGCCAGTCAGGATTTATACAGGGTTTCACCCCTCCACTTT,CASQDLYRVSPLHF
.,.,TRBJ1-1,TRBV7-2,TGTGCCAGCAGCCCATCCCAGGGGCCCTACAATGATCAGTTT,CASSPSQGPYNDQF
.,.,TRBJ1-2,TRBV29-1,TGCAGTGCTAATAGCGGGGGGCGGGCCATGGATACGTCCTTT,CSANSGGRAMDTSF
TRBD1,.,TRBJ2-7,TRBV20-1,TGCAGTGCTAGCCCCCAGACAGGGGGCGCCTACGAGCAGTACTTC,CSASPQTGGAYEQYF
.,many,TRBJ1-1,TRBV11-1,TGTGCCAGCAGCTTTAGGGCTGGTCGGGCTTTCTTT,CASSFRAGRAFF